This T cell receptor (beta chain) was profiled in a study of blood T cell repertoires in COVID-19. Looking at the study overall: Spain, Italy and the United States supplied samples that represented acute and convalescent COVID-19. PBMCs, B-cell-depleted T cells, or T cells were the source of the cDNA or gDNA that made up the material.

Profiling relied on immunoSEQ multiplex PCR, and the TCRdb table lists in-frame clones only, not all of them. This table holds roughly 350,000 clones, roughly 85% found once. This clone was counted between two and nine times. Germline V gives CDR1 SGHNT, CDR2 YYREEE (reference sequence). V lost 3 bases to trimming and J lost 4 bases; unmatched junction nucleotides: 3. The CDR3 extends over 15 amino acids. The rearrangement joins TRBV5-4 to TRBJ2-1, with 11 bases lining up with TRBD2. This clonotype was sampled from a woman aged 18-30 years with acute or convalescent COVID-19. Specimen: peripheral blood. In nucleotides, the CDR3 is TGTGCCAGCAGCTCGACTAGCGGGGATTACAATGAGCAGTTCTTC. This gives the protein CASSSTSGDYNEQFF. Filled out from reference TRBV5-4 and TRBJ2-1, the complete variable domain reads ETGVTQSPTHLIKTRGQQVTLRCSSQSGHNTVSWYQQALGQGPQFIFQYYREEENGRGNFPPRFSGLQFPNYSSELNVNALELDDSALYLCASSSTSGDYNEQFFGPGTRLTVL.